The T cell receptor beta chain described here comes from a study of blood T cell repertoires in COVID-19 (dated by TCRdb to between 2020 and 2021). General notes on the study: Collaborator samples came from the United States, Italy and Spain and covered acute and convalescent phases of COVID-19. Nearly every sample came with metadata listing a de-identified subject ID, COVID-19 status, age in years and sex. Subjects who had been exposed to COVID-19, were actively infected with it, or had recovered from it provided the deeply sampled blood TCRbeta repertoires that made up the dataset. The repertoires were made available in a free public database intended to serve as a resource for research on the immune response to SARS-CoV-2. Where available, HLA class I and class II types were taken from metadata supplied by the sample provider and were not determined by assay-based typing. The prospective study material was composed of cDNA or gDNA derived from T cells, B-cell-depleted T cells, or PBMCs. Samples were obtained from the ongoing ImmuneRACE study (first 160 participants) and from 1,000 to 1,500 subjects provided by 6 global collaborators.

Participants in the prospective study were enrolled through a virtual design, were aged roughly 18 to 100 years, and lived in roughly 24 United States geographic areas. Cohort assignment in the prospective study relied on participant-reported clinical history from a screening survey and a study questionnaire. Each participant in the prospective study had whole blood, serum and a nasopharyngeal or oropharyngeal swab collected by mobile phlebotomists. Additional blood draws and questionnaires over an approximately two-month period could optionally be provided by prospective study participants. Blood samples from the prospective study were shipped frozen or at room temperature prior to DNA extraction. The CDR3 holds 16 amino acids from the cysteine to the phenylalanine. The retained sequence is limited to the CDR3, 48 bases, with the frame set at the first base. The germline V gene gives CDR1 as SGHDT and CDR2 as YYEEEE. The trim is 2 bases for V and 0 bases for J, with a gap of 15 bases between the germline ends.

Concerning this clone: This receptor's antigen is unknown. No base-level quality is on record; no much larger clone is a single base apart.

Findings and caveats that apply to the study as a whole: The amount of clinical and demographic metadata varied by source and participant and was provided uncurated.

TCRbeta CDR3 regions were amplified from genomic DNA by means of the immunoSEQ Assay, a bias-controlled multiplex PCR. Regarding the original processing steps: The number of nucleated cells in each sample was estimated from the amplification of reference gene primers within the assay. To quantify the absolute abundance of each unique TCRbeta CDR3 rearrangement, sequence reads were collapsed and filtered. For each sample, productive Simpson clonality was calculated by taking the square root of Simpson's diversity index across productive rearrangements. In TCRdb, the immuneACCESS table is reduced to in-frame sequences with V and J assigned. These tables do not hold every clone; where another copy was compared, an unresolved V gene accounts for under half, and the others remain unexplained. The V and J calls and clone size come from that table; D and trimming were worked out from the DNA. This sample is represented by around 280,000 clones; 90% of them were singletons. Around 1.7% of the sample goes to the ten largest clones.

Sequencing used PBMCs or T cells enriched from blood (not recorded which). The origin of this receptor is a young woman with acute COVID-19. The sequence links TRBV5-6 to TRBJ2-7, with the identity of the D gene unclear. The bases read TGTGCCAGCAGCTTTGCATCGATGAGGTTCTCCTACGAGCAGTACTTC. Translated, this is CASSFASMRFSYEQYF. Full variable domain (CDR3 extended with the reference TRBV5-6 and TRBJ2-7 proteins): DAGVTQSPTHLIKTRGQQVTLRCSPKSGHDTVSWYQQALGQGPQFIFQYYEEEERQRGNFPDRFSGHQFPNYSSELNVNALLLGDSALYLCASSFASMRFSYEQYFGPGTRLTVT.